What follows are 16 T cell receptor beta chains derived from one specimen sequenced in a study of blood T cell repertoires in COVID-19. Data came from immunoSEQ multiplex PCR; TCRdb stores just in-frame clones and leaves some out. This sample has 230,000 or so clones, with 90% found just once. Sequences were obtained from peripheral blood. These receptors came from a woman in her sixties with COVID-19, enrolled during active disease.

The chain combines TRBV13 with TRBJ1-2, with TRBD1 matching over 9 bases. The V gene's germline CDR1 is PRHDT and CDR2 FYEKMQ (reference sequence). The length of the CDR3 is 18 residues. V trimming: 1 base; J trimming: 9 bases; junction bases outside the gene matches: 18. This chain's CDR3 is CASSLVKLGQGRSKSYTF. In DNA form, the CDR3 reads TGTGCCAGCAGCTTAGTAAAGTTGGGACAGGGAAGGAGTAAGAGCTACACCTTC.

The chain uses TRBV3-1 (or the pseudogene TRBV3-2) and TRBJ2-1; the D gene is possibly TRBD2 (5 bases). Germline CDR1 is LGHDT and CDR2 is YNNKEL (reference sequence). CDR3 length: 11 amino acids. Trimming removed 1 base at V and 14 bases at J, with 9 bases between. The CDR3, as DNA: TGTGCCAGCAGCCAAGGGCCGGGAAAGTTCTTC. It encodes CASSQGPGKFF.

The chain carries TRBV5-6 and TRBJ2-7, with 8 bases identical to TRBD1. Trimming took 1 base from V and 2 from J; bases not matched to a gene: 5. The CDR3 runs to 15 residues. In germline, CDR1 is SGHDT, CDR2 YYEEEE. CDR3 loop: CASSLIRTGTYEQYF. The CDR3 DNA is TGTGCCAGCAGCTTGATACGGACAGGGACCTACGAGCAGTACTTC.

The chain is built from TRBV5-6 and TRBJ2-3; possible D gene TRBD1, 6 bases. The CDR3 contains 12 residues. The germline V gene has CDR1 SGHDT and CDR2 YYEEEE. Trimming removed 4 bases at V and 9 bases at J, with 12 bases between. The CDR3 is CASSKTGYTQYF. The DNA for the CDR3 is TGTGCCAGCAGCAAAACAGGGTACACGCAGTATTTT.

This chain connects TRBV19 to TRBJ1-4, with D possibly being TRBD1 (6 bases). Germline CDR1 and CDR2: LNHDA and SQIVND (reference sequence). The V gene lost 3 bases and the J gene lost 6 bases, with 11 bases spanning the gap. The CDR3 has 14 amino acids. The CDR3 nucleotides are TGTGCCAGTAGTATGCCCGGGACACATGAAAAACTGTTTTTT. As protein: CASSMPGTHEKLFF.

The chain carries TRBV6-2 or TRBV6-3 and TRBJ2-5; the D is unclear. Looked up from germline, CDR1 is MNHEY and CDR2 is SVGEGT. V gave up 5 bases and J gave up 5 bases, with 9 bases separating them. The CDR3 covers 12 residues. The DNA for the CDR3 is TGTGCCAGCAGTGCCATCGGGGAGACCCAGTACTTC. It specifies CASSAIGETQYF.

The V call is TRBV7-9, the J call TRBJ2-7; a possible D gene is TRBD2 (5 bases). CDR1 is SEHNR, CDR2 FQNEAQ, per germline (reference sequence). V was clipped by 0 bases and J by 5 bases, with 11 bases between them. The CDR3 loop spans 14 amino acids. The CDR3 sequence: CASSLAGSLHEQYF. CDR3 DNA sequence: TGTGCCAGCAGCTTAGCAGGGAGCCTCCACGAGCAGTACTTC.

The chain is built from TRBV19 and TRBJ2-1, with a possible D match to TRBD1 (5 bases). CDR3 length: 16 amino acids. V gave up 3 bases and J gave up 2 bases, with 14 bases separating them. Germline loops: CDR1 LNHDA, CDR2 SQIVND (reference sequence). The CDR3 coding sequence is TGTGCCAGTAGTATTTCAGGGTTTGCCCCCTACAATGAGCAGTTCTTC. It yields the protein CASSISGFAPYNEQFF. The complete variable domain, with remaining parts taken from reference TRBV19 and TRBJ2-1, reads DGGITQSPKYLFRKEGQNVTLSCEQNLNHDAMYWYRQDPGQGLRLIYYSQIVNDFQKGDIAEGYSVSREKKESFPLTVTSAQKNPTAFYLCASSISGFAPYNEQFFGPGTRLTVL.

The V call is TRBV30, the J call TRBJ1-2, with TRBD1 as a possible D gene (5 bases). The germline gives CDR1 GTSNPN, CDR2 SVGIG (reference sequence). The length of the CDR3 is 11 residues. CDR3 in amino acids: CAAGRRYGYTF. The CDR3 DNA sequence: TGTGCTGCGGGACGGAGATATGGCTACACCTTC. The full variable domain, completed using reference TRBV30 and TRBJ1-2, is SQTIHQWPATLVQPVGSPLSLECTVEGTSNPNLYWYRQAAGRGLQLLFYSVGIGQISSEVPQNLSASRPQDRQFILSSKKLLLSDSGFYLCAAGRRYGYTFGSGTRLTVV.

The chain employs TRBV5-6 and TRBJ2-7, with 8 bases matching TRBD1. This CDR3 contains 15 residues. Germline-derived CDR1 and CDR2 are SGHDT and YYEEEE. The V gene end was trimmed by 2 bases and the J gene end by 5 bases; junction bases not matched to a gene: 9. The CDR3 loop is CASSFQTGVADEQYF. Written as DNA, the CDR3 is TGTGCCAGCAGCTTCCAGACAGGGGTTGCCGACGAGCAGTACTTC.

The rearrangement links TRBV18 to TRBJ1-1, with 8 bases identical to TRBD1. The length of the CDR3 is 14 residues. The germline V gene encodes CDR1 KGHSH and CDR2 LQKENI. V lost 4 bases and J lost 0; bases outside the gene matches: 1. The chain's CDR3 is CASSLGQVNTEAFF. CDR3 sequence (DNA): TGTGCCAGCTCACTGGGACAGGTGAACACTGAAGCTTTCTTT.

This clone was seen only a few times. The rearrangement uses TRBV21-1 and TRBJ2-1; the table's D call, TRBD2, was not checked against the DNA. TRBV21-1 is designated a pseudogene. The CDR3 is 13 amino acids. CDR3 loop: CASSKVGGNEQFF. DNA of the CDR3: TGTGCCAGCAGCAAAGTTGGAGGCAATGAGCAGTTCTTC.

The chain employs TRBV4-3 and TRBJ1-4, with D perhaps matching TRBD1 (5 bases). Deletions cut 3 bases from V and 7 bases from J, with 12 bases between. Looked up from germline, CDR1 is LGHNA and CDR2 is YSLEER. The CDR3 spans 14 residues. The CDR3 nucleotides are TGCGCCAGCAGCCATTACAGGCGTGGTGAAAAACTGTTTTTT. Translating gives CASSHYRRGEKLFF.

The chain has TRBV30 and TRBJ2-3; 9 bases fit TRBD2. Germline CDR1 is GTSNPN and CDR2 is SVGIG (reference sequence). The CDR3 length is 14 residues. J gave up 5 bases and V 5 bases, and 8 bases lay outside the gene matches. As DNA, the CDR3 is TGTGCCTGGGAGCGGGGGGCCTTGCAAGATACGCAGTATTTT. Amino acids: CAWERGALQDTQYF.

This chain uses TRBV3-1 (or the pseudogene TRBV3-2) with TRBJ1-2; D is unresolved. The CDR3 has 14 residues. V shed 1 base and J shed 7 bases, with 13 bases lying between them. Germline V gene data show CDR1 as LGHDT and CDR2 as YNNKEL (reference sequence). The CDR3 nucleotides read TGTGCCAGCAGCCAAGGTCCGGCGGCCTCTGGCTACACCTTC. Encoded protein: CASSQGPAASGYTF.

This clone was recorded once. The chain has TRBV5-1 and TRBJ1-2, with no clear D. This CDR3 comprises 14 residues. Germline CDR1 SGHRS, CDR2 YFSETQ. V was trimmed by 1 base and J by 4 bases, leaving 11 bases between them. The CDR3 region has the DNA TGCGCCAGCAGCTTGTCTCGGGGAGGCTATGGCTACACCTTC. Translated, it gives CASSLSRGGYGYTF.